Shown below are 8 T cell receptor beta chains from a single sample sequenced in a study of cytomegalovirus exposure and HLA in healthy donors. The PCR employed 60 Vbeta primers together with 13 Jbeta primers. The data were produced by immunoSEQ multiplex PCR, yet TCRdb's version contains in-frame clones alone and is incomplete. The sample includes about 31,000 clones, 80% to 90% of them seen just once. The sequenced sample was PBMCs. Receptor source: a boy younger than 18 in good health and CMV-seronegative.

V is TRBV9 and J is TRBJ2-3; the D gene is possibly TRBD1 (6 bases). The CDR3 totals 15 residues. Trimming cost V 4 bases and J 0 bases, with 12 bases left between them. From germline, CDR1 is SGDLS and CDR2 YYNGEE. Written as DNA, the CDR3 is TGTGCCAGCAGCCCTGGGACAACTAGCACAGATACGCAGTATTTT. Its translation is CASSPGTTSTDTQYF.

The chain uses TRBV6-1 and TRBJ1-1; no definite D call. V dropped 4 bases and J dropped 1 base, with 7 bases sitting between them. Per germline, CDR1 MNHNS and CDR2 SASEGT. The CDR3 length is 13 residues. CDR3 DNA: TGTGCCAGCAGTGTCCGGGAGAACACTGAAGCTTTCTTT. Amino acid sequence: CASSVRENTEAFF.

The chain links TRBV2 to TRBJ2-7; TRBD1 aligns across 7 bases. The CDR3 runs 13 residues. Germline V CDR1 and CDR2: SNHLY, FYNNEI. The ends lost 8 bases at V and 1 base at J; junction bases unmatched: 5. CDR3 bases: TGTGCCAGCGCTGGACAGGTATCCTACGAGCAGTACTTC. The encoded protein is CASAGQVSYEQYF.

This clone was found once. The CDR3 sequence is CAALSRGGPAGANVLTF. CDR3 coding DNA: TGTGCCGCCCTTAGCCGGGGGGGCCCAGCGGGGGCCAACGTCCTGACTTTC. The V gene is TRBV14, the J gene TRBJ2-6, with 8 bases identical to TRBD2. In germline, CDR1 is SGHDN, CDR2 FVKESK. This CDR3 comprises 17 residues. V lost 11 bases to trimming and J lost 4 bases; unmatched junction nucleotides: 16.

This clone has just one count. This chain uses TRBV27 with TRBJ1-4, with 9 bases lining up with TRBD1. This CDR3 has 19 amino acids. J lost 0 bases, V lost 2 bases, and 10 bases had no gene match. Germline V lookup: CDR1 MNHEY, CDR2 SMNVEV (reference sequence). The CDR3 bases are TGTGCCAGCAGTTTACTCGTCGGGACAGGGAGTGCAACTAATGAAAAACTGTTTTTT. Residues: CASSLLVGTGSATNEKLFF.

CDR3 protein: CASSQGQMNTEAFF. As DNA, the CDR3 is TGTGCCAGCAGCCAGGGACAGATGAACACTGAAGCTTTCTTT. This chain uses TRBV5-5 with TRBJ1-1, with 7 bases that match TRBD1. J lost 0 bases, V lost 4 bases, and 3 bases had no gene match. The V gene's germline CDR1 is SGHKS and CDR2 YYEKEE (reference sequence). The CDR3 runs 14 residues. The full variable domain, in which reference TRBV5-5 and TRBJ1-1 provide the parts outside the CDR3, is DAGVTQSPTHLIKTRGQQVTLRCSPISGHKSVSWYQQVLGQGPQFIFQYYEKEERGRGNFPDRFSARQFPNYSSELNVNALLLGDSALYLCASSQGQMNTEAFFGQGTRLTVV.

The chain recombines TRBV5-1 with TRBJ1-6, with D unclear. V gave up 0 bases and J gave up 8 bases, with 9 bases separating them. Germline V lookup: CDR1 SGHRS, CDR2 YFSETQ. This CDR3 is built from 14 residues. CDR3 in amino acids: CASSLGDRDSPLHF. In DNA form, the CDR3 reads TGCGCCAGCAGCTTGGGTGATAGAGATTCACCCCTCCACTTT.

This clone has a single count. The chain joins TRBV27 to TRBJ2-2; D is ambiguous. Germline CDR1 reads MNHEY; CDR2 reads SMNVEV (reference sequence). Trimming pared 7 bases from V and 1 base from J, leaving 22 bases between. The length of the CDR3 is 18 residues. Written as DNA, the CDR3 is TGTGCCAGCAAGGTGGATCCCAGGCGAGTTAGGAACACCGGGGAGCTGTTTTTT. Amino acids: CASKVDPRRVRNTGELFF.